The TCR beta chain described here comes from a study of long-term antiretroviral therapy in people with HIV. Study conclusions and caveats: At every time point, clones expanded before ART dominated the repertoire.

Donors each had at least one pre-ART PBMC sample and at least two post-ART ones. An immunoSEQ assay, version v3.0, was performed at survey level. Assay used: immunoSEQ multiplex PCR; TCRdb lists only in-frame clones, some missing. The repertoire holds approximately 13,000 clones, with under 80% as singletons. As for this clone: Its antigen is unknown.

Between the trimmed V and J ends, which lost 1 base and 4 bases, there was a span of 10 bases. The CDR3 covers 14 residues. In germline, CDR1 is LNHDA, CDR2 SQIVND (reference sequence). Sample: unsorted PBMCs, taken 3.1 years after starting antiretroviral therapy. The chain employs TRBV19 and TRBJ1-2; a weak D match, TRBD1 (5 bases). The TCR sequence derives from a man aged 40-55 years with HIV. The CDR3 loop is CASSIGQGAYGYTF. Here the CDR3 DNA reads TGTGCCAGTAGTATAGGTCAAGGGGCCTATGGCTACACCTTC.